The entry below gives a single TCR beta chain sequence along with its context. This sample is drawn from a study of blood T cell repertoires in COVID-19. The junction had 8 bases not matched to a gene; V was cut back by 3 bases and J by 0 bases. Germline V CDR1 and CDR2: SGHAT, FQNNGV. This CDR3 spans 19 amino acids. TCRdb's table, derived via immunoSEQ multiplex PCR, lists solely in-frame clones and lacks some. The table has about 28,000 clones, nearly 85% seen once. The sequencing sample was made of peripheral blood. The TCR originated in a man aged 65-85 years with active COVID-19. The V call is TRBV11-2, the J call TRBJ2-1; 13 bases fit TRBD2. The CDR3 region is CASSLRLAGGSSSYNEQFF. The CDR3 DNA reads TGTGCCAGCAGCTTGAGACTAGCGGGGGGCTCTTCCTCCTACAATGAGCAGTTCTTC.